One sample yielded the 21 T cell receptor beta chains listed below, sequenced in a study of T cell clonality in common variable immunodeficiency. Generated by immunoSEQ multiplex PCR, the TCRdb table keeps only in-frame clones and is missing some. The sample was found to contain 45,000 to 70,000 clones, and every one recurs. The sample was peripheral blood mononuclear cells. These receptors were collected from a person aged 18 to 69 in good health.

This clone was seen ten or more times. The CDR3 is cut off 3 residues early in the read; its end comes from the germline J gene. The J gene is TRBJ1-1, the V gene TRBV29-1; the D gene is possibly TRBD1 (6 bases). CDR3 length: 14 amino acids. Trimming removed 4 bases at V and 2 bases at J, with 14 bases between. Germline V lookup: CDR1 SQVTM, CDR2 ANQGSEA. CDR3 region: CSVVGARDNTEAFF. The covered CDR3 bases are TGCAGCGTTGTGGGGGCCAGGGATAACACTGAA.

Remarks on this clone: Read coverage stops 3 residues before the CDR3 terminus; the germline J gene supplies the remainder. J is TRBJ1-6 and V is TRBV18; 9 positions match TRBD1. CDR1 KGHSH and CDR2 LQKENI come from the germline V gene. The length of the CDR3 is 16 residues. V shed 3 bases, J shed 6 bases, and the junction held 6 bases outside the gene matches. CDR3 loop: CASSPTGGAGNSPLHF. The sequenced part of the CDR3 DNA is TGTGCCAGCTCACCGACAGGGGGTGCTGGTAATTCACCC.

This clone was recorded many times. The read terminates 3 residues before the CDR3 end, so the remaining end is supplied by the germline J gene. The V gene is TRBV5-1, the J gene TRBJ2-7; 11 nucleotides line up with TRBD1. The CDR3 consists of 16 residues. The V segment lost 4 bases and the J segment 5 bases; nucleotides outside the gene matches: 11. The germline V gene encodes CDR1 SGHRS and CDR2 YFSETQ. The sequenced CDR3 bases are TGCGCCAGCAGCCCCCAGGGGGACAGGGGGAGTAACGAG. This translates into CASSPQGDRGSNE. The full CDR3 sequence reads CASSPQGDRGSNEQYF.

This clone was detected many times. The read finishes 3 residues shy of the CDR3 end, and the germline J gene is used to complete it. V usage is TRBV5-1 and J usage is TRBJ1-6; weak D call: TRBD1 (5 bases). Trimming pared 0 bases from V and 8 bases from J, leaving 18 bases between. Germline loops: CDR1 SGHRS, CDR2 YFSETQ. This CDR3 has 17 residues. Partial CDR3 DNA: TGCGCCAGCAGCTTGGGAGGTACCCCCACAGGACATTCACCC. Protein: CASSLGGTPTGHSP. The entire CDR3 is CASSLGGTPTGHSPLHF.

This clone was observed many times. The read terminates 3 residues ahead of where the CDR3 ends, so the germline J gene completes it. The chain employs TRBV5-6 and TRBJ1-1; TRBD1 might be the D (6 bases). The V end was cut by 0 bases, the J end by 5 bases, with 14 bases between. Germline V gene lookup returns CDR1 SGHDT and CDR2 YYEEEE. CDR3 length: 15 residues. The sequenced CDR3 bases are TGTGCCAGCAGCTTGGCACCACAGGGTTGGACTGAA. Protein sequence: CASSLAPQGWTE. The entire CDR3 reads CASSLAPQGWTEAFF. Looking up the rest from reference TRBV5-6 and TRBJ1-1 gives the full variable domain: DAGVTQSPTHLIKTRGQQVTLRCSPKSGHDTVSWYQQALGQGPQFIFQYYEEEERQRGNFPDRFSGHQFPNYSSELNVNALLLGDSALYLCASSLAPQGWTEAFFGQGTRLTVV.

With respect to this clone: The observed sequence ends 3 residues before the CDR3 terminus, with the missing tail filled in from the germline J gene. The V call is TRBV20-1, the J call TRBJ2-7; 7 bases map to TRBD2. Germline V gene data show CDR1 as DFQATT and CDR2 as SNEGSKA (reference sequence). The V gene end was trimmed by 3 bases and the J gene end by 4 bases; junction bases not matched to a gene: 9. The CDR3 has 14 residues. The CDR3 DNA, read in part, is TGCAGTGCTAGCGGTGGCGGGAGAACGTACGAG. Protein product: CSASGGGRTYE. The CDR3, in full, reads CSASGGGRTYEQYF.

In its sample, this clone was seen many times. Read data end 3 residues before the CDR3 end; the end is taken from the germline J gene. This chain links TRBV30 with TRBJ2-7, with D perhaps matching TRBD2 (5 bases). The V gene's germline CDR1 is GTSNPN and CDR2 SVGIG (reference sequence). V lost 3 bases to trimming and J lost 4 bases, with 19 bases between them. The CDR3 runs 15 residues. Partial CDR3 DNA: TGTGCCTGGAGCCCGGACTCCCAGTGGGCTTACGAG. This gives the protein CAWSPDSQWAYE. The entire CDR3 protein reads CAWSPDSQWAYEQYF. The entire variable domain, with the rest obtained from reference TRBV30 and TRBJ2-7, is as follows: SQTIHQWPATLVQPVGSPLSLECTVEGTSNPNLYWYRQAAGRGLQLLFYSVGIGQISSEVPQNLSASRPQDRQFILSSKKLLLSDSGFYLCAWSPDSQWAYEQYFGPGTRLTVT.

In this sample, this clone turned up many times. The DNA ends 3 residues before the CDR3 does, and the rest of the CDR3 is filled in from the germline J gene. V is TRBV7-6 and J is TRBJ1-1; no clear D gene. CDR3 length equals 13 residues. In germline, CDR1 is SGHVS, CDR2 FNYEAQ. The part of the CDR3 DNA that was read is TGTGCCAGCAGCTTGAAGCCGTCGGGGGAA. Its translation is CASSLKPSGE. The entire CDR3 protein is CASSLKPSGEAFF.

At least ten counts were recorded for this clone. The CDR3 is cut off 3 residues early in the read; its end comes from the germline J gene. V and J are TRBV5-6 and TRBJ2-7; D possibly corresponds to TRBD1 (6 bases). Germline V lookup: CDR1 SGHDT, CDR2 YYEEEE. The germline V and J ends were trimmed by 3 bases and 3 bases, with 13 bases remaining between them. The CDR3 has 14 amino acids. Here the CDR3 reads CASSSMTGLYEQYF. The sequenced part of the CDR3 DNA is TGTGCCAGCAGCTCGATGACAGGCCTCTACGAG.

There are many counts of this clone. The sequenced fragment ends 3 residues before the CDR3 boundary, so the rest is inferred from the germline J gene. The V gene is TRBV7-2, the J gene TRBJ2-1; D perhaps matches TRBD1 (6 bases). The CDR3 spans 14 residues. Germline-derived CDR1 and CDR2 are SGHTA and FQGNSA. Trimming took 3 bases from V and 1 from J, leaving 7 bases between them. CDR3 bases read: TGTGCCAGCAGCTTCAGGGGATCCTACAATGAG. Amino acid sequence: CASSFRGSYNE. The whole CDR3 sequence is CASSFRGSYNEQFF.

This clone showed up just a few times. The read ends 3 residues before the CDR3 terminus; that terminus is restored from the germline J gene. V is TRBV10-2 and J is TRBJ2-5; D gene unclear. Germline V CDR1 and CDR2: WSHSY, SAAADI. V lost 3 bases to trimming and J lost 3 bases, with 11 bases between them. The CDR3 has 14 residues. This chain's CDR3 is CASSDYFRKETQYF. The part of the CDR3 DNA that was read is TGCGCCAGCAGTGACTACTTTAGAAAAGAGACC.

This clone occurred many times. The read is 3 residues too short to cover the CDR3 end, so that end is filled in from the germline J gene. The V and J genes are TRBV5-6 and TRBJ2-7; weak D call: TRBD1 (6 bases). The CDR3 length is 14 residues. Germline values: CDR1 SGHDT, CDR2 YYEEEE. The V and J ends lost 4 bases and 3 bases respectively, with 14 bases between them. CDR3 DNA (partial): TGTGCCAGCAGCCCCGTTCTACAGGGCTACGAG. The encoded protein is CASSPVLQGYE. The whole CDR3 sequence reads CASSPVLQGYEQYF.

This clone was detected ten times or more. Read coverage stops 3 residues before the CDR3 terminus; the germline J gene supplies the remainder. The V call is TRBV5-1, the J call TRBJ2-3; D unclear. Trimming took off 1 base at V and 1 base at J, with 13 bases between the two ends. There are 16 residues in the CDR3. From germline, CDR1 is SGHRS and CDR2 YFSETQ. Incomplete CDR3 DNA: TGCGCCAGCAGCTTGATCTCCGGGTTCGGCACAGATACG. Amino acids: CASSLISGFGTDT. Given in full, the CDR3 is CASSLISGFGTDTQYF.

With regard to this clone: The CDR3 end falls 3 residues outside the read, so it is completed with the germline J gene. The rearrangement uses TRBV5-4 and TRBJ2-7, with D uncertain. From germline, CDR1 is SGHNT and CDR2 YYREEE (reference sequence). There are 15 residues in the CDR3. V lost 1 base and J 2 bases, leaving 13 bases between the germline ends. The CDR3 loop is CASSLTASIPYEQYF. CDR3 DNA, as far as it was read: TGTGCCAGCAGCTTGACAGCCTCGATTCCCTACGAG.

Many counts were recorded for this clone. The read halts 3 residues ahead of the CDR3 end, with the missing end drawn from the germline J gene. V gene TRBV12-3 or TRBV12-4 combines with J gene TRBJ1-5; weak D call: TRBD1 (6 bases). The CDR3 loop spans 15 amino acids. V lost 6 bases and J 1 base, leaving 13 bases between the germline ends. CDR3 residues: CASRHTGWSNQPQHF. CDR3 DNA (partial): TGTGCCAGCAGGCATACAGGGTGGAGCAATCAGCCC.

The sample holds many counts of this clone. The read ends 3 residues early relative to the CDR3; the germline J gene fills the gap. The rearrangement joins TRBV20-1 to TRBJ2-5, with TRBD2 matching 11 bases. This CDR3 region has 14 residues. Germline V gene sequence: CDR1 DFQATT, CDR2 SNEGSKA (reference sequence). V shed 8 bases and J 2 bases; nucleotides not matched to a gene: 7. CDR3 in amino acids: CSTTGTSGQETQYF. Incomplete CDR3 DNA: TGCAGTACTACCGGGACTAGCGGACAAGAGACC.

This clone was seen at least ten times. The CDR3 end falls 3 residues outside the read, so it is completed with the germline J gene. The V gene is TRBV18, the J gene TRBJ2-1, with a tentative D call TRBD2 (6 bases). V was trimmed by 2 bases and J by 8 bases, leaving 16 bases between them. CDR3 length: 15 residues. Germline assignment: CDR1 KGHSH and CDR2 LQKENI. CDR3 DNA (partial): TGTGCCAGCTCACCATGGGAGGCTAGCTCCCATGAG. Protein sequence: CASSPWEASSHE. From start to end, the CDR3 is CASSPWEASSHEQFF.

As regards this clone: The sequence runs out 3 residues before the end of the CDR3; the remainder is reconstructed from the germline J gene. The chain links TRBV7-8 to TRBJ1-5; TRBD1 matches 7 bases. CDR1 and CDR2 from the germline V gene are SGHVS and FQNEAQ. With 1 base clipped from V and 7 bases from J, the junction kept 1 base outside the gene matches. This CDR3 is built from 13 residues. The covered CDR3 bases are TGTGCCAGCAGCTTAGGAGGGGGCCAGCCC. Protein product: CASSLGGGQP. The entire CDR3 protein reads CASSLGGGQPQHF.

This clone occurred many times. Read coverage stops 3 residues before the CDR3 terminus; the germline J gene supplies the remainder. The chain joins TRBV13 to TRBJ1-1; a weak D match, TRBD1 (5 bases). Germline assignment: CDR1 PRHDT and CDR2 FYEKMQ (reference sequence). The CDR3 has 17 amino acids. With 8 bases removed from V and 3 bases from J, the gap between germline ends came to 25 bases. CDR3 protein: CASGWGRQRREDTEAFF. The covered CDR3 bases are TGTGCCAGCGGGTGGGGTAGACAGAGGAGGGAGGACACTGAA. The full variable domain, in which reference TRBV13 and TRBJ1-1 provide the parts outside the CDR3, is AAGVIQSPRHLIKEKRETATLKCYPIPRHDTVYWYQQGPGQDPQFLISFYEKMQSDKGSIPDRFSAQQFSDYHSELNMSSLELGDSALYFCASGWGRQRREDTEAFFGQGTRLTVV.

In the case of this clone: Read coverage stops 3 residues before the CDR3 terminus; the germline J gene supplies the remainder. This same CDR3 is encoded by further DNA sequences in the sample. V gene TRBV20-1 combines with J gene TRBJ2-7, with D perhaps matching TRBD2 (5 bases). Germline V gives CDR1 DFQATT, CDR2 SNEGSKA (reference sequence). The CDR3 runs to 15 residues. Trimming cost V 6 bases and J 2 bases, with 20 bases left between them. The CDR3 bases that were read are TGCAGTGCAAACGGGGATCTAGCAGCTACCTACGAG. Protein sequence: CSANGDLAATYE. The full CDR3 is CSANGDLAATYEQYF.

This clone showed up many times. The CDR3 end lies 3 residues beyond the end of the read and is filled in from the germline J gene. This chain connects TRBV27 to TRBJ2-1, with 11 bases aligning to TRBD2. This CDR3 contains 17 residues. The V segment lost 5 bases and the J segment 4 bases; nucleotides outside the gene matches: 10. The germline V gene has CDR1 MNHEY and CDR2 SMNVEV (reference sequence). Partial CDR3 DNA: TGTGCCAGCAGTCCTCCGGGGACTAGCGGAACATACAATGAG. Protein sequence: CASSPPGTSGTYNE. In full, the CDR3 is CASSPPGTSGTYNEQFF.